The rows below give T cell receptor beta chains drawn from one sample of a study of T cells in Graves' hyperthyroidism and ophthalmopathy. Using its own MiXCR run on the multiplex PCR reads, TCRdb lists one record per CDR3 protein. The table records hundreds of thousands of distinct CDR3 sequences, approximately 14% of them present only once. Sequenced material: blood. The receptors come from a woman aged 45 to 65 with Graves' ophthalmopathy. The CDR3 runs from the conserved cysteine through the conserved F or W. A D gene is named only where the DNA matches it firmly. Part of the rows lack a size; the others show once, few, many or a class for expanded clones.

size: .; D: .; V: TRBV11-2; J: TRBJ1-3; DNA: TGTGCCAGCAGCTTATCCGACAGGGGAAACACCATATATTTT; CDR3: CASSLSDRGNTIYF
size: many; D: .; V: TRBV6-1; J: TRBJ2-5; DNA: TGTGCCAGCAGTCCCCATGAGGGAGGAAGGGGCGAGACCCAGTACTTC; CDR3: CASSPHEGGRGETQYF
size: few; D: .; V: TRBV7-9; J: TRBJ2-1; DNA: TGTGCCAGCGCTGAGCAGTTCTTC; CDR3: CASAEQFF
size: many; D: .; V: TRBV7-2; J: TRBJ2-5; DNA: TGTGCCAGCAGCTTTAGTTTTGGTGGGGCCCAGTACTTC; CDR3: CASSFSFGGAQYF
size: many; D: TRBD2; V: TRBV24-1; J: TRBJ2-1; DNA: TGTGCCACCAGTGACTCCGGGACTAGCGGGAGGGATGAGCAGTTCTTC; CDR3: CATSDSGTSGRDEQFF
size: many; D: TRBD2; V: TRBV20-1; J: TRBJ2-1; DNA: TGCAGTGCCCCCGGGACTAGCAGCAATGAGCAGTTCTTC; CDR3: CSAPGTSSNEQFF
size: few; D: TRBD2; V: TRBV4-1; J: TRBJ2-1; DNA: TGCGCCAGCAGCCAAGAAGGTCTAGCGGGAGCCGATGAGCAGTTCTTC; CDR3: CASSQEGLAGADEQFF
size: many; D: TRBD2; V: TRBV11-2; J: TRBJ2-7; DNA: TGTGCCAGCAGCTTACTGACTAGCGGGCGAGATGGCGAGCAGTACTTC; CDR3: CASSLLTSGRDGEQYF
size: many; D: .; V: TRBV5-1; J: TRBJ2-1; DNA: TGCGCCAGCAGCTTGGACCAGATGAATGAGCAGTTCTTC; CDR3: CASSLDQMNEQFF
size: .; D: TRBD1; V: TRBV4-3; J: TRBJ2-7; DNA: TGCGCCAGCAGCCAGTCCAGACAGGGGGTCTACGAGCAGTACTTC; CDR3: CASSQSRQGVYEQYF
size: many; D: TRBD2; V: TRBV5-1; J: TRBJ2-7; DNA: TGCGCCAGCAGCCATACTAGCGGACACTCCTACGAGCAGTACTTC; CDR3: CASSHTSGHSYEQYF
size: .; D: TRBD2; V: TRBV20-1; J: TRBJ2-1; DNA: TGCAGTGCTGTAGCGGGGAGAACCTACAATGAGCAGTTCTTC; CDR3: CSAVAGRTYNEQFF
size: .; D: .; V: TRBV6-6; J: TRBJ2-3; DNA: TGTGCCAGCAGTTACGGTGGGCTGGGCACAGATACGCAGTATTTT; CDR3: CASSYGGLGTDTQYF
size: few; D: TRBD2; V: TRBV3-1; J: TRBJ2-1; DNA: TGTGCCAGCAGCCGTAGGACTAGCGGGAGATCTGGGCAGTTCTTC; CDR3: CASSRRTSGRSGQFF
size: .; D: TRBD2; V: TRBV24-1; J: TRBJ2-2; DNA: TGTGCCACCAGTAAAAGCAGGGGACTAGCGAAACCCGGGGAGCTGTTTTTT; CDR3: CATSKSRGLAKPGELFF
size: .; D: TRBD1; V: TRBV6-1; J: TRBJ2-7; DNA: TGTGCCAGCAGTGGACACAGGGGAACGGCACACGAGCAGTACTTC; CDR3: CASSGHRGTAHEQYF
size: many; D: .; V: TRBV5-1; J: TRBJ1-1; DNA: TGCGCCAGCAGCCCCATGACACAGGAGAACACTGAAGCTTTCTTT; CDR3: CASSPMTQENTEAFF
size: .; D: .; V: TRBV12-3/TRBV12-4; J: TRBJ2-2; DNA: TGTGCCAGCAGTTTCCCGGGGAGCACCGGGGAGCTGTTTTTT; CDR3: CASSFPGSTGELFF
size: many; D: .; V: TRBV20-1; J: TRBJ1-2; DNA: TGCAGTGCTAGTCCGACTTTGGGCTACACCTTC; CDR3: CSASPTLGYTF
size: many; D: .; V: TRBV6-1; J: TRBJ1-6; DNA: TGTGCCAGCACCCACGGGGGATCCTATAATTCACCCCTCCACTTT; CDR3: CASTHGGSYNSPLHF
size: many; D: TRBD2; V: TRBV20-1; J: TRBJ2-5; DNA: TGCAGTGCTAGAGCTCTAGCGGGATTGGGGGCCCAGTACTTC; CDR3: CSARALAGLGAQYF
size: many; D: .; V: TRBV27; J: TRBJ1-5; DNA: TGTGCCAGCAGTCCGTCGCGGGGTAGCAATCAGCCCCAGCATTTT; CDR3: CASSPSRGSNQPQHF
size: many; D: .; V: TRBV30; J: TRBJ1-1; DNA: TGTGCCTGGAGTGTATTAGGGCGAACTGAAGCTTTCTTT; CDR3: CAWSVLGRTEAFF
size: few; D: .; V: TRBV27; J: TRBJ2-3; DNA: TGTGCCAGCAGTTTATGGTATGACCCTCCGGATACGCAGTATTTT; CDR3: CASSLWYDPPDTQYF
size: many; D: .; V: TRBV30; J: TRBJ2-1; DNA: TGTGCCTGGACCCTGCTCAATGAGCAGTTCTTC; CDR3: CAWTLLNEQFF
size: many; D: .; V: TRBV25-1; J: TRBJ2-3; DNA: TGTGCCAGCAGTGAACCCCTAAACAAGGGACAACGCACAGATACGCAGTATTTT; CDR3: CASSEPLNKGQRTDTQYF
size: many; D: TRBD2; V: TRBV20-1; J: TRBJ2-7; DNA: TGCAGTGCGCAACCGGGACTAGCGGGACTTGAGCAGTACTTC; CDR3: CSAQPGLAGLEQYF
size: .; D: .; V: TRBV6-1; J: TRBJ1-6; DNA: TGTGCCAGCAACGCAAAGGACGGCTATAATTCACCCCTCCACTTT; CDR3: CASNAKDGYNSPLHF